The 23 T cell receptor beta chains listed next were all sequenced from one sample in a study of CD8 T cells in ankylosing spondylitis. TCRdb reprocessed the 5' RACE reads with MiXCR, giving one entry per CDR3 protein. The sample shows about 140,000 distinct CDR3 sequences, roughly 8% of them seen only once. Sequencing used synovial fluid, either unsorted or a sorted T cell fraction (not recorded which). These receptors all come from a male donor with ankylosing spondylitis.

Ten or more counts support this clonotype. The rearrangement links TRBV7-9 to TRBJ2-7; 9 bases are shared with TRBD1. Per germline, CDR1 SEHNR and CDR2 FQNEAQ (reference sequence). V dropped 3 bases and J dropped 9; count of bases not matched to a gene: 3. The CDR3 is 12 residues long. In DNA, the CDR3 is TGTGCCAGCAGCTTCGGACAGGGGAGGCAGTACTTC. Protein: CASSFGQGRQYF.

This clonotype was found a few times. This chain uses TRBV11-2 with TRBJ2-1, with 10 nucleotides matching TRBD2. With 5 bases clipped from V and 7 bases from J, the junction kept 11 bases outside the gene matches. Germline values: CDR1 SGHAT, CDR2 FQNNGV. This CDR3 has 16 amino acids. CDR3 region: CASSPLASGRLNEQFF. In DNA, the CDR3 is TGTGCCAGCAGCCCCTTGGCTAGCGGGAGACTGAATGAGCAGTTCTTC.

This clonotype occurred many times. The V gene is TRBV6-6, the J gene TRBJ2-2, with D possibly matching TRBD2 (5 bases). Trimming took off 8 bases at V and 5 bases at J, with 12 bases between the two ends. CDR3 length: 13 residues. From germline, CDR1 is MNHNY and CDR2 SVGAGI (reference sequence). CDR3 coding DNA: TGTGCCAGCCCGAAGGGAGATACCGGGGAGCTGTTTTTT. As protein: CASPKGDTGELFF.

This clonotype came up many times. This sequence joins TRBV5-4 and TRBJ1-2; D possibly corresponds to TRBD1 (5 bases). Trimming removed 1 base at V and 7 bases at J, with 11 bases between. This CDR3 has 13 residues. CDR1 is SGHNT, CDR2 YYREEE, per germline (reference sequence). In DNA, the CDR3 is TGTGCCAGCAGCTTGCAGGGAGTTAGTGGCTACACCTTC. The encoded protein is CASSLQGVSGYTF.

CDR3 residues: CSATGTSGRRSYNEQFF. The CDR3 region has the DNA TGCAGTGCAACCGGGACTAGCGGGAGAAGATCCTACAATGAGCAGTTCTTC. The chain employs TRBV20-1 and TRBJ2-1; 14 nucleotides align to TRBD2. This CDR3 has 17 residues. CDR1 is DFQATT and CDR2 is SNEGSKA in the germline V gene (reference sequence). Unmatched junction bases numbered 8, after V lost 6 bases and J lost 1 base.

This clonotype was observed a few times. The CDR3 loop is CSASTGTLQETQYF. CDR3 DNA sequence: TGCAGTGCCTCAACTGGGACCTTGCAAGAGACCCAGTACTTC. The chain recombines TRBV20-1 with TRBJ2-5; tentatively, D is TRBD1 or TRBD2 (5 bases each). The V gene lost 6 bases and the J gene lost 2 bases, with 16 bases spanning the gap. Germline loops: CDR1 DFQATT, CDR2 SNEGSKA (reference sequence). The CDR3 contains 14 residues.

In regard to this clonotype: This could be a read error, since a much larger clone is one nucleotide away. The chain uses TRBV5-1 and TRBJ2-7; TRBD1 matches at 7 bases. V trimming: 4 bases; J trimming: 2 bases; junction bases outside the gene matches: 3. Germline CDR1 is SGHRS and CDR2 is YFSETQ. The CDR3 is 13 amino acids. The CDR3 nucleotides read TGCGCCAGCAGCCGGGACAGTGCCTACGAGCAGTACTTC. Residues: CASSRDSAYEQYF.

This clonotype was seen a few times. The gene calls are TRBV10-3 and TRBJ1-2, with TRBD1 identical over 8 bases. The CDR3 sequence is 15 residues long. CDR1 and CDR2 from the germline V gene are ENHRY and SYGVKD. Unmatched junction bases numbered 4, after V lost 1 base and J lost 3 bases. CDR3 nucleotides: TGTGCCATCAGTGAGTGGTCAGGGGGCGACTATGGCTACACCTTC. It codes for CAISEWSGGDYGYTF.

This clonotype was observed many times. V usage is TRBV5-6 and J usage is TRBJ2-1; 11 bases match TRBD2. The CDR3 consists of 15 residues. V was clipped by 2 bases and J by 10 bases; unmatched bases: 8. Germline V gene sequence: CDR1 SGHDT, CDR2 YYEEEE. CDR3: CASSFSLAGGQEQFF. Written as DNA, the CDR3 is TGTGCCAGCAGCTTCTCCCTAGCGGGGGGACAGGAGCAGTTCTTC.

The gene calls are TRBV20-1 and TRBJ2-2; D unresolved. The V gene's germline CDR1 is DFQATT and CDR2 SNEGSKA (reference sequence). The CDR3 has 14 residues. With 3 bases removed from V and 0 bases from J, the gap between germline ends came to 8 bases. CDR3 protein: CSASKRANTGELFF. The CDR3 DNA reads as TGCAGTGCTAGCAAGCGCGCGAACACCGGGGAGCTGTTTTTT.

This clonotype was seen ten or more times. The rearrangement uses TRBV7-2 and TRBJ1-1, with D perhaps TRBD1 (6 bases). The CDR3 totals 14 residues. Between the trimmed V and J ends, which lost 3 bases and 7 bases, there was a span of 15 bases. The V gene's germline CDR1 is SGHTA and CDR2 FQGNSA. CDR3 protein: CASSFTPGVGEAFF. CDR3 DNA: TGTGCCAGCAGCTTTACTCCAGGGGTCGGTGAAGCTTTCTTT.

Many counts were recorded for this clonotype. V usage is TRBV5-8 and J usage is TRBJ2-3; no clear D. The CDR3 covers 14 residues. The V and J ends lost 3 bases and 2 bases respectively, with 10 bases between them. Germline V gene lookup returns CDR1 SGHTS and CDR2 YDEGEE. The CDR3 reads CASSSPGDTDTQYF. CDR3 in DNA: TGTGCCAGCAGCTCGCCGGGTGACACAGATACGCAGTATTTT.

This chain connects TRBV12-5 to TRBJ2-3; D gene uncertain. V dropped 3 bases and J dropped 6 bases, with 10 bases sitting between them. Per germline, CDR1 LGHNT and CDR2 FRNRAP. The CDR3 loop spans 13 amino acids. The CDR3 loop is CASGFSPQDTQYF. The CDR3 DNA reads TGTGCTAGTGGTTTTTCCCCCCAGGATACGCAGTATTTT.

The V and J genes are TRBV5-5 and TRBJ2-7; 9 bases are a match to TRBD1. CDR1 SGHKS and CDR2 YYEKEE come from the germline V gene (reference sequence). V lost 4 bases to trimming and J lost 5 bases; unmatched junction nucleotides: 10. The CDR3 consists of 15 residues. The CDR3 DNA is TGTGCCAGCAGCATAGCCGGGACAGGGAGGAACGAGCAGTACTTC. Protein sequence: CASSIAGTGRNEQYF.

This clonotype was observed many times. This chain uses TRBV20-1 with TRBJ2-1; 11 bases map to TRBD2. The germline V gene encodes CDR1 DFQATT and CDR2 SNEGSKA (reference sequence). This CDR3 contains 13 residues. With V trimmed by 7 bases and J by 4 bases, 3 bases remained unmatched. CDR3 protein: CSGLAGIYNEQFF. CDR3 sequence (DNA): TGCAGTGGACTAGCGGGGATATACAATGAGCAGTTCTTC.

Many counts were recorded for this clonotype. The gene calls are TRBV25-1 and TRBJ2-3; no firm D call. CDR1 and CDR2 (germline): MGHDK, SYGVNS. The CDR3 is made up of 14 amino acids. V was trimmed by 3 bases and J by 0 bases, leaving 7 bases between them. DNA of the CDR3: TGTGCCAGCAGTGACCCCGGTAGCACAGATACGCAGTATTTT. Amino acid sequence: CASSDPGSTDTQYF.

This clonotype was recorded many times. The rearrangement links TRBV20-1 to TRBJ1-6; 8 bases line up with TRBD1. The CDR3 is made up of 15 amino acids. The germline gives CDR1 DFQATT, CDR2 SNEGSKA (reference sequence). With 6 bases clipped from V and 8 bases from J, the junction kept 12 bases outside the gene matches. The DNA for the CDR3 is TGCAGTGCATTCCCCCACAGGGGGAAGGATTCACCCCTCCACTTT. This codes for CSAFPHRGKDSPLHF.

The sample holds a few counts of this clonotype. The CDR3 bases are TGCAGCGTTAAGACTAGCGGGAGTGTAGATACGCAGTATTTT. Amino acids: CSVKTSGSVDTQYF. The genes are TRBV29-1 and TRBJ2-3; TRBD2 matches at 12 bases. V dropped 5 bases and J dropped 5; count of bases not matched to a gene: 5. This CDR3 has 14 residues. Germline CDR1 and CDR2: SQVTM and ANQGSEA.

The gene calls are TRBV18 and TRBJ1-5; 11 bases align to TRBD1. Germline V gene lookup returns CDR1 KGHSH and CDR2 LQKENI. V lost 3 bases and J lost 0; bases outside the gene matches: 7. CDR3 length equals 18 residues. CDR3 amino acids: CASSPGTGGPYSNQPQHF. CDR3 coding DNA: TGTGCCAGCTCACCGGGGACAGGGGGGCCTTATAGCAATCAGCCCCAGCATTTT.

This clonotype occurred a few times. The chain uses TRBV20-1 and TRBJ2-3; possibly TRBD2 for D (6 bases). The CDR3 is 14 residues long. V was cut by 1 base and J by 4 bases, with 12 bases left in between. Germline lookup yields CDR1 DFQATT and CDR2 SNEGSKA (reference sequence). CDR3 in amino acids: CSARGASASDTQYF. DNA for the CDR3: TGCAGTGCTAGAGGGGCTAGCGCCTCAGATACGCAGTATTTT.

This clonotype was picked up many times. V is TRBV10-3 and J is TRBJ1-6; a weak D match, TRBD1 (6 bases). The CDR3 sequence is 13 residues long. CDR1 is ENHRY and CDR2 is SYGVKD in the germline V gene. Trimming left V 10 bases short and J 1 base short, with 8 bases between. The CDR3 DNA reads TGTGCCACCCAGGGGTCCTATAATTCACCCCTCCACTTT. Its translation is CATQGSYNSPLHF.

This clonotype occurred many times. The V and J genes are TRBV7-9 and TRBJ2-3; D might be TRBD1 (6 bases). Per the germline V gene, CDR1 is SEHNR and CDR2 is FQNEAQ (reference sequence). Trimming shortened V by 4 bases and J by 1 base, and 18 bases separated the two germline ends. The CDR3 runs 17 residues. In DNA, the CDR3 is TGTGCCAGCAGCTCAGAATACCGGGACATTGGCACAGATACGCAGTATTTT. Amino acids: CASSSEYRDIGTDTQYF.

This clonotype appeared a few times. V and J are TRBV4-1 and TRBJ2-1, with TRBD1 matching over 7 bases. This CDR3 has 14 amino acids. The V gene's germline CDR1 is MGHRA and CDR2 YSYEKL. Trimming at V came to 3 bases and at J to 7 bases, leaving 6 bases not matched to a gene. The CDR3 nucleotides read TGCGCCAGCAGCCAGAACACAGGGGAGAATGAGCAGTTCTTC. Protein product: CASSQNTGENEQFF.